This passage covers 18 T cell receptor beta chains from one sample sequenced in a study of cytomegalovirus exposure and HLA in healthy donors. Primers included in the PCR were 60 Vbeta and 13 Jbeta primers. Produced via immunoSEQ multiplex PCR; TCRdb's table is partial and in-frame only. The sample records about 190,000 clones, over 80% being singletons. Specimen: PBMCs. These receptor sequences come from a man under 40 in good health and CMV-seronegative.

This chain connects TRBV7-2 to TRBJ2-5; 13 nucleotides line up with TRBD2. Trimming cost V 5 bases and J 1 base; bases outside gene matches: 7. The CDR3 totals 17 residues. CDR1 is SGHTA and CDR2 is FQGNSA in the germline V gene. The CDR3 loop is CASSTGGTSGIQETQYF. The CDR3 nucleotides read TGTGCCAGCAGCACGGGGGGGACTAGCGGGATCCAAGAGACCCAGTACTTC.

The chain links TRBV7-9 to TRBJ1-2, with D hard to call. This CDR3 region has 16 residues. V gave up 2 bases and J gave up 4 bases, with 17 bases separating them. The germline V gene has CDR1 SEHNR and CDR2 FQNEAQ (reference sequence). The CDR3 DNA reads as TGTGCCAGCAGCTTACCTTCTCCAGGAGGCGGCTATGGCTACACCTTC. Its translation is CASSLPSPGGGYGYTF.

Concerning this clone: The germline gene is not matched at one end of the junction; a read error may be the cause. J is TRBJ2-7 and V is TRBV7-9; D call uncertain. The CDR3 is made up of 12 amino acids. Per the germline V gene, CDR1 is SEHNR and CDR2 is FQNEAQ (reference sequence). As DNA, the CDR3 is TGTTCCAGCAGCCCGCTCGCAGGAGAGCAGTACTTC. Its translation is CSSSPLAGEQYF.

The chain couples TRBV27 to TRBJ2-7; TRBD2 aligns across 11 bases. V shed 5 bases and J 3 bases; nucleotides not matched to a gene: 3. The CDR3 loop spans 14 amino acids. Germline CDR1 and CDR2: MNHEY and SMNVEV (reference sequence). The CDR3 DNA follows: TGTGCCAGCAGTCCCGGGACTAGCGGCTACGAGCAGTACTTC. Protein product: CASSPGTSGYEQYF.

The CDR3 DNA is TGTGCCAGCAGTTACTCTTGGGACAGCGGCTACACCTTC. Protein sequence: CASSYSWDSGYTF. This chain links TRBV6-6 with TRBJ1-2, with 7 bases aligning to TRBD1. Germline V gene data show CDR1 as MNHNY and CDR2 as SVGAGI (reference sequence). The CDR3 spans 13 residues. V gave up 0 bases and J gave up 8 bases; unmatched junction bases: 3.

The chain combines TRBV5-3 with TRBJ1-6; 8 bases match TRBD1. TRBV5-3 is known as an ORF, though its function is uncertain. V lost 4 bases and J lost 0; bases outside the gene matches: 9. CDR3 length: 18 amino acids. Written as DNA, the CDR3 is TGTGCCAGAAGCAGGACAGGGCCTCTGGCCTCCTATAATTCACCCCTCCACTTT. This encodes CARSRTGPLASYNSPLHF.

The J gene is TRBJ2-3, the V gene TRBV28; D might be TRBD2 (5 bases). Germline lookup yields CDR1 MDHEN and CDR2 SYDVKM. This CDR3 comprises 14 residues. V was clipped by 1 base and J by 6 bases, with 11 bases between them. The CDR3: CASSLSVGGDTQYF. CDR3 nucleotide sequence: TGTGCCAGCAGTTTATCGGTAGGCGGGGATACGCAGTATTTT. Using reference TRBV28 and TRBJ2-3 for the parts outside the CDR3, the full variable domain is DVKVTQSSRYLVKRTGEKVFLECVQDMDHENMFWYRQDPGLGLRLIYFSYDVKMKEKGDIPEGYSVSREKKERFSLILESASTNQTSMYLCASSLSVGGDTQYFGPGTRLTVL.

The V gene is TRBV12-5, the J gene TRBJ2-3; no clear D. CDR3 length equals 11 residues. Trimming took off 8 bases at V and 4 bases at J, with 7 bases between the two ends. Germline V lookup: CDR1 LGHNT, CDR2 FRNRAP. The CDR3 loop is CASSFADTQYF. CDR3 nucleotides: TGTGCTAGTTCTTTCGCAGATACGCAGTATTTT.

V gene TRBV28 combines with J gene TRBJ1-4; no clear D gene. This CDR3 is 17 amino acids long. Trimming removed 4 bases from V and 0 bases from J, with 15 bases in between. CDR1 is MDHEN, CDR2 SYDVKM, per germline. The CDR3 is CASSSLPQITTNEKLFF. The CDR3 bases are TGTGCCAGCAGTTCCTTACCCCAGATCACAACTAATGAAAAACTGTTTTTT. The full variable domain, rest sourced from reference TRBV28 and TRBJ1-4, is DVKVTQSSRYLVKRTGEKVFLECVQDMDHENMFWYRQDPGLGLRLIYFSYDVKMKEKGDIPEGYSVSREKKERFSLILESASTNQTSMYLCASSSLPQITTNEKLFFGSGTQLSVL.

This chain uses TRBV30 with TRBJ2-7; 8 positions match TRBD2. CDR3 length: 15 residues. The germline CDR1 and CDR2 sequences are GTSNPN and SVGIG (reference sequence). The ends lost 3 bases at V and 4 bases at J; junction bases unmatched: 11. The CDR3: CAWRDLLRGVYEQYF. The CDR3 region has the DNA TGTGCCTGGAGGGACCTACTGCGGGGGGTTTACGAGCAGTACTTC. The whole variable domain, filled in from reference TRBV30 and TRBJ2-7, reads SQTIHQWPATLVQPVGSPLSLECTVEGTSNPNLYWYRQAAGRGLQLLFYSVGIGQISSEVPQNLSASRPQDRQFILSSKKLLLSDSGFYLCAWRDLLRGVYEQYFGPGTRLTVT.

The chain couples TRBV7-9 to TRBJ2-3; 7 bases match TRBD2. CDR1 and CDR2 from the germline V gene are SEHNR and FQNEAQ (reference sequence). CDR3 length equals 16 residues. With V trimmed by 4 bases and J by 0 bases, 7 bases remained unmatched. CDR3 in amino acids: CASSWSSGPSTDTQYF. The CDR3 bases are TGTGCCAGCAGCTGGTCTAGCGGACCTAGCACAGATACGCAGTATTTT.

The genes are TRBV30 and TRBJ2-2; 7 bases fit TRBD1. In germline, CDR1 is GTSNPN, CDR2 SVGIG (reference sequence). The CDR3 has 14 amino acids. Trimming took 5 bases from V and 7 from J; bases not matched to a gene: 10. The CDR3 reads CAWQGVVQGGELFF. The CDR3 DNA follows: TGTGCCTGGCAGGGGGTGGTTCAGGGCGGGGAGCTGTTTTTT.

This clone was counted between two and nine times. The J gene is TRBJ2-2, the V gene TRBV6-1, with D perhaps TRBD1 (5 bases). CDR1 is MNHNS, CDR2 SASEGT, per germline. V lost 4 bases to trimming and J lost 3 bases, with 9 bases between them. The CDR3 sequence is 14 residues long. Written as DNA, the CDR3 is TGTGCCAGCAGTGCACAGGCTTACACCGGGGAGCTGTTTTTT. This gives the protein CASSAQAYTGELFF.

The chain links TRBV7-2 to TRBJ1-2, with TRBD1 matching 9 bases. Germline CDR1 is SGHTA and CDR2 is FQGNSA. V shed 2 bases, J shed 6 bases, and the junction held 7 bases outside the gene matches. The CDR3 covers 15 residues. For the CDR3, the DNA is TGTGCCAGCAGCTTACTTACAGGGGGCCCGGATGGCTACACCTTC. Amino acids: CASSLLTGGPDGYTF.

V and J are TRBV27 and TRBJ2-5, with TRBD1 matching 8 bases. With V trimmed by 3 bases and J by 1 base, 7 bases remained unmatched. CDR3 length: 16 residues. The germline V gene encodes CDR1 MNHEY and CDR2 SMNVEV (reference sequence). CDR3 in DNA: TGTGCCAGCAGTTTTGGGCAGGGGGCAGCCCAAGAGACCCAGTACTTC. Protein sequence: CASSFGQGAAQETQYF.

V is TRBV23-1 and J is TRBJ2-1; TRBD2 is a possible D gene (6 bases). TRBV23-1 is annotated as an ORF whose role is uncertain. V was trimmed by 6 bases and J by 5 bases, leaving 17 bases between them. This CDR3 region has 15 residues. DNA for the CDR3: TGCGCCAGCAGACCCCCGGGACTCCCGAACAATGAGCAGTTCTTC. It yields the protein CASRPPGLPNNEQFF.

The CDR3 protein is CASSYNKRNSGGTQYF. CDR3 sequence (DNA): TGTGCCAGCAGTTACAACAAACGGAATTCCGGCGGTACGCAGTATTTT. This chain connects TRBV6-5 to TRBJ2-3; no reliable D call. The CDR3 runs 16 residues. Trimming stripped 2 bases from V and 8 bases from J, with 20 bases between. Looked up from germline, CDR1 is MNHEY and CDR2 is SVGAGI.

V is TRBV5-6 and J is TRBJ1-2; D is ambiguous. The germline V gene encodes CDR1 SGHDT and CDR2 YYEEEE. The CDR3 extends over 13 amino acids. V lost 4 bases and J lost 3, with 10 bases in between. In nucleotides, the CDR3 is TGTGCCAGCAGCCCTCAGATGGACTATGGCTACACCTTC. Translation gives CASSPQMDYGYTF.